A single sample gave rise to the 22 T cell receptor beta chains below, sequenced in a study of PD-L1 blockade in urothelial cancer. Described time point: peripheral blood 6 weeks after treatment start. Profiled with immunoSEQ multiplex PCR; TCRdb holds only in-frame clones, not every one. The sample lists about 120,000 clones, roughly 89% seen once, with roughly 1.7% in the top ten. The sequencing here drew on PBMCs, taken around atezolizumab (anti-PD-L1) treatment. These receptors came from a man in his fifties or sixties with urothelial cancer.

The CDR3 bases are TGTGCCAGCAGTTATTCCGAAAACATTCAGTACTTC. Translated, it gives CASSYSENIQYF. The chain links TRBV28 to TRBJ2-4; D ambiguous. Trimming shortened V by 4 bases and J by 5 bases, and 6 bases separated the two germline ends. The CDR3 runs to 12 residues. CDR1 and CDR2 (germline): MDHEN, SYDVKM.

The CDR3 DNA reads as TGTGCCAGCAGCCCCCCCCTGTGGGGGGCCGGGGAGCTGTTTTTT. Translation: CASSPPLWGAGELFF. The J gene is TRBJ2-2, the V gene TRBV11-2; possibly TRBD2 for D (6 bases). V lost 5 bases to trimming and J lost 6 bases, with 16 bases between them. The CDR3 length is 15 residues. Looked up from germline, CDR1 is SGHAT and CDR2 is FQNNGV.

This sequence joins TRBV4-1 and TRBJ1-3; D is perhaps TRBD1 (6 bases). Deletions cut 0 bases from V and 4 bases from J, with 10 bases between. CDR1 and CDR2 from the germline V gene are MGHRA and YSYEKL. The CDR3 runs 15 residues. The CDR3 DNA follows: TGCGCCAGCAGCCAAGAGGGGGCGAGGGGAAACACCATATATTTT. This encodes CASSQEGARGNTIYF.

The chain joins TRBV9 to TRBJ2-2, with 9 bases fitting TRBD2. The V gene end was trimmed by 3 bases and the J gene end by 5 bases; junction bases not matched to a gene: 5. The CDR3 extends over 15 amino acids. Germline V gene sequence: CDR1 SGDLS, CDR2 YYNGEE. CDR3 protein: CASSGSGGVTGELFF. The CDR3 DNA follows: TGTGCCAGCAGCGGTAGCGGGGGCGTAACCGGGGAGCTGTTTTTT. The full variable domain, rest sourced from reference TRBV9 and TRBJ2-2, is DSGVTQTPKHLITATGQRVTLRCSPRSGDLSVYWYQQSLDQGLQFLIQYYNGEERAKGNILERFSAQQFPDLHSELNLSSLELGDSALYFCASSGSGGVTGELFFGEGSRLTVL.

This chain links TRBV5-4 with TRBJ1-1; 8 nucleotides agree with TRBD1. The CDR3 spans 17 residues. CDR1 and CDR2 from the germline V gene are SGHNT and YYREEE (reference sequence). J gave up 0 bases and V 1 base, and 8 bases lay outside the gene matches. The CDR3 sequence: CASSLYRGSSMNTEAFF. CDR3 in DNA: TGTGCCAGCAGCTTGTACAGGGGGTCTAGTATGAACACTGAAGCTTTCTTT.

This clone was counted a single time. The CDR3 here is CASSRSGTYEQYF. In nucleotides, the CDR3 is TGTGCCAGCAGCAGGAGCGGGACCTACGAGCAGTACTTC. The chain uses TRBV9 and TRBJ2-7; 7 bases are a match to TRBD2. Germline lookup yields CDR1 SGDLS and CDR2 YYNGEE. The CDR3 is made up of 13 amino acids. Losses at the gene ends were 4 bases for V and 2 bases for J; bases not matched to a gene: 3.

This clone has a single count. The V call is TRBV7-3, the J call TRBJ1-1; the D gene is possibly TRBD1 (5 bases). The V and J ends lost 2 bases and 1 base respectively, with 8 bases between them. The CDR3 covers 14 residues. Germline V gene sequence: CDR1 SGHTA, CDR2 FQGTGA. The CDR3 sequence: CASSLSGQNTEAFF. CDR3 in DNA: TGTGCCAGCAGCTTATCAGGACAGAACACTGAAGCTTTCTTT.

CDR3 sequence: CASSGVGQGAYEQYF. CDR3 bases: TGTGCCAGCAGCGGCGTCGGACAGGGGGCCTACGAGCAGTACTTC. The chain couples TRBV9 to TRBJ2-7; 10 bases map to TRBD1. Losses at the gene ends were 3 bases for V and 2 bases for J; bases not matched to a gene: 5. Germline CDR1 is SGDLS and CDR2 is YYNGEE. The CDR3 spans 15 residues.

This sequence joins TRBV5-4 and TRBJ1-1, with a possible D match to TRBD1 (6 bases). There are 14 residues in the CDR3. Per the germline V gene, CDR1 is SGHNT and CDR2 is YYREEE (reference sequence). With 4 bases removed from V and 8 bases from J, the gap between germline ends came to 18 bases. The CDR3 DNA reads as TGTGCCAGCAGCCTATCCGGGACACCTTCCGAAGCTTTCTTT. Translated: CASSLSGTPSEAFF. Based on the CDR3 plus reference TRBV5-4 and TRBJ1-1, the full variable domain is ETGVTQSPTHLIKTRGQQVTLRCSSQSGHNTVSWYQQALGQGPQFIFQYYREEENGRGNFPPRFSGLQFPNYSSELNVNALELDDSALYLCASSLSGTPSEAFFGQGTRLTVV.

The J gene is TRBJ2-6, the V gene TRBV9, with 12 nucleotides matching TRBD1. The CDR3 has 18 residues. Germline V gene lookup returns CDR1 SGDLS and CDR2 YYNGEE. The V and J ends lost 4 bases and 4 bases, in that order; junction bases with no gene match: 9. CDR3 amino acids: CASSPTGQGARGANVLTF. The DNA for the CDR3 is TGTGCCAGCAGCCCAACGGGACAGGGGGCGCGAGGGGCCAACGTCCTGACTTTC.

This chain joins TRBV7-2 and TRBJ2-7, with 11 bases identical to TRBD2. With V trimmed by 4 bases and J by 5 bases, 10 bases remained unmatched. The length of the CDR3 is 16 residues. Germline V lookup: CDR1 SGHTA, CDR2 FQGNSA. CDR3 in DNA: TGTGCCAGCAGCTCCCGGACTAGCGGGTTGTTTGACGAGCAGTACTTC. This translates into CASSSRTSGLFDEQYF.

The CDR3 is CASSLGVPGGGPVGTQFF. The CDR3 region has the DNA TGTGCCAGCAGCTTAGGTGTTCCAGGGGGCGGCCCGGTGGGAACGCAGTTCTTC. The rearrangement links TRBV7-2 to TRBJ2-1, with 8 bases matching TRBD1. V was pared by 1 base and J by 12 bases, with 20 bases of the junction left unmatched. Per germline, CDR1 SGHTA and CDR2 FQGNSA. There are 18 residues in the CDR3. The whole variable domain, filled in from reference TRBV7-2 and TRBJ2-1, reads GAGVSQSPSNKVTEKGKDVELRCDPISGHTALYWYRQSLGQGLEFLIYFQGNSAPDKSGLPSDRFSAERTGGSVSTLTIQRTQQEDSAVYLCASSLGVPGGGPVGTQFFGPGTRLTVL.

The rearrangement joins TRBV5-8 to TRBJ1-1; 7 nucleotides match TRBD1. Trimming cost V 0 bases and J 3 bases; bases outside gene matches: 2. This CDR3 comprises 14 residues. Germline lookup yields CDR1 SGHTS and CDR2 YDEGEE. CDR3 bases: TGTGCCAGCAGCTTGGGACAGGGCTACACTGAAGCTTTCTTT. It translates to CASSLGQGYTEAFF.

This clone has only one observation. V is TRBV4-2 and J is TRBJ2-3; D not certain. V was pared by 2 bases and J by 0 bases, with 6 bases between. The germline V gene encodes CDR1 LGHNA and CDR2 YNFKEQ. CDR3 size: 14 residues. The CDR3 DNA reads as TGTGCCAGCAGCCAAACCGGGAGCACAGATACGCAGTATTTT. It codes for CASSQTGSTDTQYF.

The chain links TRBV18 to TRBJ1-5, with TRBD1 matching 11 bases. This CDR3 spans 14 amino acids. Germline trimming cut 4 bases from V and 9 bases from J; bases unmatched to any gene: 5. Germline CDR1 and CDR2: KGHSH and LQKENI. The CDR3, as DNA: TGTGCCAGCTCACAGGGACAGGGGGACCGGCCCCAGCATTTT. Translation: CASSQGQGDRPQHF.

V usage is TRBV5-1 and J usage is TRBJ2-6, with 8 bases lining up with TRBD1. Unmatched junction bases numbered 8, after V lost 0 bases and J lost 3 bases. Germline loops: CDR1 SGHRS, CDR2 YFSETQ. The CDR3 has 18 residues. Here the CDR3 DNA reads TGCGCCAGCAGCTTGGTCCCAGGGGGCGCGGTTGGGGCCAACGTCCTGACTTTC. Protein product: CASSLVPGGAVGANVLTF.

The CDR3: CASSYFRETQYF. DNA of the CDR3: TGCGCCAGCAGCTATTTTCGAGAGACCCAGTACTTC. The chain carries TRBV5-1 and TRBJ2-5, with no clear D. The CDR3 is 12 amino acids. CDR1 and CDR2 (germline): SGHRS, YFSETQ. V gave up 3 bases and J gave up 4 bases, with 7 bases separating them.

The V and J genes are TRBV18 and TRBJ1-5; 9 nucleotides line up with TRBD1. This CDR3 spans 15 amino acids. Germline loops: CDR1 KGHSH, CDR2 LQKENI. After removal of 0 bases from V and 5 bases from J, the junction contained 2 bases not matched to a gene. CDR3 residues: CASSPPGQGHQPQHF. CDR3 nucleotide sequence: TGTGCCAGCTCACCACCGGGACAGGGCCATCAGCCCCAGCATTTT.

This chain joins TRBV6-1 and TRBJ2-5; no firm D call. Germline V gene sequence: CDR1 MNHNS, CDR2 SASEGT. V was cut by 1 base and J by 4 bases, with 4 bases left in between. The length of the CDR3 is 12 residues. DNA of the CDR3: TGTGCCAGCAGTGAAGGGAGAGAGACCCAGTACTTC. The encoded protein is CASSEGRETQYF.

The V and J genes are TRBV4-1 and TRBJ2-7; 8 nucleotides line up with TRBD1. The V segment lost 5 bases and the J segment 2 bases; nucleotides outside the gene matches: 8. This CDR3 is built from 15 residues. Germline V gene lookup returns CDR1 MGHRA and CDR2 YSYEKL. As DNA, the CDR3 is TGCGCCAGCAGCATTATTGGGACAGGACCCTACGAGCAGTACTTC. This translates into CASSIIGTGPYEQYF.

This chain's CDR3 is CASSLLLGDYYGYTF. The CDR3 nucleotides read TGTGCCAGCAGTTTACTCTTGGGGGACTACTATGGCTACACCTTC. The chain employs TRBV28 and TRBJ1-2, with D possibly being TRBD1 (5 bases). V was shortened by 2 bases and J by 3 bases, with 13 bases between the two germline ends. The CDR3 sequence is 15 residues long. Germline values: CDR1 MDHEN, CDR2 SYDVKM.

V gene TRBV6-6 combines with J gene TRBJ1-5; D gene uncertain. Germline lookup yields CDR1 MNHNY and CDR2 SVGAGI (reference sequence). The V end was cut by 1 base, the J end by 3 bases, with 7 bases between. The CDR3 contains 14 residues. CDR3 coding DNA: TGTGCCAGCAGTTACTTACAGCTCAATCAGCCCCAGCATTTT. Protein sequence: CASSYLQLNQPQHF.